This T cell receptor (beta chain) was sequenced during a study of blood T cells in healthy people across ages. General study results and limits: There were more naive CD4+ cells and higher diversity in long-lived donors than in aged donors. Diversity estimates drawn from one million T cells were deemed underestimates.

Then a second PCR, running about 6 to 11 cycles, was carried out with a sample-barcoded 5' primer and a J-beta primer mix. MiXCR, applied by TCRdb to the 5' RACE reads, yields one record per CDR3 protein. The profile shows hundreds of thousands of distinct CDR3 sequences, approximately 44% of them singletons. Donors ranged from roughly 6 to 95 years old and were healthy Caucasians in Russia. Worth noting for this clonotype: Antigen specificity is unknown.

This TCR was sampled from a man in his 60s in good health. Specimen: blood.

CDR3 sequence (DNA): TGTGCCACCAGCAGAAAACGTAACGGGGGGGCGGACAATGAGCAGTTCTTC. Amino acid sequence: CATSRKRNGGADNEQFF. The V and J genes are TRBV15 and TRBJ2-1; 8 positions agree with TRBD2. V lost 2 bases and J lost 5; bases outside the gene matches: 11. Germline V gene data show CDR1 as LNHNV and CDR2 as YYDKDF (reference sequence). The CDR3 is made up of 17 amino acids.